These 3 T cell receptor beta chains came from one sample sequenced in a study of regulatory T cells in long-lasting Graves disease. The time point is: newly diagnosed GD, antithyroid drugs for less than 3 months. Following extraction of RNA from PBMCs, that RNA was used to make the TCR library. Construction of the TCR beta libraries employed iRepertoire HTBI primers in conjunction with Arm-PCR of CDR3 regions. TCRdb independently ran MiXCR on the multiplex PCR reads; one entry per CDR3 protein. The sample shows 500,000 or so distinct CDR3 sequences, 15% to 20% of them seen only once. The same data also contributed to another study, on T cells in Graves' hyperthyroidism and ophthalmopathy.

Sequenced material: peripheral blood mononuclear cells (PBMCs), taken at new diagnosis, from a patient treated with antithyroid drugs. The receptors derive from a man between 35 and 55 years old with Graves disease.

At least ten counts were recorded for this clonotype. CDR3 residues: CASSWDRFLQETQYF. The CDR3 DNA reads as TGTGCCAGCAGTTGGGACAGATTCCTTCAAGAGACCCAGTACTTC. V gene TRBV28 combines with J gene TRBJ2-5; 7 bases align to TRBD1. Germline CDR1 MDHEN, CDR2 SYDVKM. The J segment lost 2 bases and the V segment lost 4 bases, leaving 7 bases of the junction unmatched. The CDR3 is 15 residues long. The complete variable domain, with remaining parts taken from reference TRBV28 and TRBJ2-5, reads DVKVTQSSRYLVKRTGEKVFLECVQDMDHENMFWYRQDPGLGLRLIYFSYDVKMKEKGDIPEGYSVSREKKERFSLILESASTNQTSMYLCASSWDRFLQETQYFGPGTRLLVL.

This clonotype came up a few times. The chain recombines TRBV5-4 with TRBJ1-1, with 9 bases aligning to TRBD1. Trimming removed 5 bases from V and 3 bases from J; junction bases left unmatched: 14. There are 17 residues in the CDR3. Per germline, CDR1 SGHNT and CDR2 YYREEE (reference sequence). CDR3 nucleotide sequence: TGTGCCAGCAGGACCGGGACAGGGCGCCCGGGAGACACTGAAGCTTTCTTT. This encodes CASRTGTGRPGDTEAFF.

This clonotype has ten or more counts. The V and J genes are TRBV6-2 or TRBV6-3 and TRBJ2-5; D might be TRBD2 (6 bases). CDR3 length: 14 residues. Germline V lookup: CDR1 MNHEY, CDR2 SVGEGT. V lost 5 bases to trimming and J lost 5 bases, with 15 bases between them. The CDR3 loop reads CASSAGPAGETQYF. As DNA, the CDR3 is TGTGCCAGCAGTGCGGGCCCGGCGGGGGAGACCCAGTACTTC.